This is a list of T cell receptor beta chains from one sample in a study of T cells in Graves' hyperthyroidism and ophthalmopathy. TCRdb called the multiplex PCR reads again in MiXCR, with one record for every CDR3 protein. Of under 750,000 distinct CDR3 sequences detected, 18% appear once; the ten largest clones hold 16%. Sequencing used blood. The receptors originated from a woman aged 45 to 65 with Graves' hyperthyroidism that later progressed to Graves' ophthalmopathy. Both conserved end residues are part of each CDR3. A D gene is named only where the DNA matches it firmly. Size tells how often a clone was seen (once, few, many) or the class of an expanded clone, and some rows leave it out.

j_call	d_call	v_call	clone_size	cdr3_nt	cdr3_aa
TRBJ1-4	.	TRBV6-1	.	TGTGCCAGCAGTAACTTACAGGGTTCTAATGAAAAACTGTTTTTT	CASSNLQGSNEKLFF
TRBJ1-1	.	TRBV11-3	many	TGTGCCAGCAGCTTATACGAGGGCGCTGAAGCTTTCTTT	CASSLYEGAEAFF
TRBJ2-1	.	TRBV7-9	many	TGTGCCAGCAGCCCCGGGAGTTTCAATGAGCAGTTCTTC	CASSPGSFNEQFF
TRBJ2-7	TRBD1	TRBV5-1	many	TGCGCCAGCAAAGCCTGGACAGGGACCTACGAGCAGTACTTC	CASKAWTGTYEQYF
TRBJ1-1	.	TRBV5-8	many	TGTGCCAGCAGCATTAAGGGGAACACTGAAGCTTTCTTT	CASSIKGNTEAFF
TRBJ2-3	TRBD2	TRBV5-6	.	TGTGCCAGCAGCTTGCCAGCGGGGGTAGATACGCAGTATTTT	CASSLPAGVDTQYF
TRBJ2-5	TRBD2	TRBV7-3	.	TGTGCCAGCAGCTTACTCGCTAGCGGGGAGACCCAGTACTTC	CASSLLASGETQYF
TRBJ1-5	TRBD1	TRBV6-1	.	TGTGCCAGCAGACACGACAGGGCCAGCAATCAGCCCCGGCATTTT	CASRHDRASNQPRHF
TRBJ1-1	.	TRBV20-1	many	TGCAGTGCTAGAGTGGGGGGGCCGAACACTGAAGCTTTCTTT	CSARVGGPNTEAFF
TRBJ2-7	TRBD1	TRBV20-1	many	TGCAGTGCTAGAGAAAGACAGGGGACGTACGAGCAGTACTTC	CSARERQGTYEQYF
TRBJ2-5	TRBD2	TRBV15	few	TGTGCCACCGGCAAAGGGACTACGGAAGAGACCCAGTACTTC	CATGKGTTEETQYF
TRBJ2-1	.	TRBV7-3	.	TGTGCCAGCAGCCCTCTTTTGGGACTTCGCTACAATGAGCAGTTCTTC	CASSPLLGLRYNEQFF
TRBJ1-5	TRBD1	TRBV30	.	TGTGCCTGGAGTATCAGACAGGGGAGGTCTGGGAGCAATCAGCCCCAGCATTTT	CAWSIRQGRSGSNQPQHF
TRBJ1-4	TRBD1	TRBV2	few	TGTGCCAGCAGCGGACACAGGGGTAGGGTTCAGGAAAAACTGTTTTTT	CASSGHRGRVQEKLFF
TRBJ2-2	TRBD2	TRBV3-1	.	TGTGCCAGCAGCCGCTGGACTAGCGGGGGCCAGTTCGCGAACACCGGGGAGCTGTTTTTT	CASSRWTSGGQFANTGELFF
TRBJ2-1	.	TRBV12-5	.	TGTGCTAGTGGTTTCCCAGGGGGGGACGCATACAATGAGCAGTTCTTC	CASGFPGGDAYNEQFF
TRBJ2-7	.	TRBV27	.	TGTGCCAGCAGTACGGGACGGGATTACGAGCAGTACTTC	CASSTGRDYEQYF
TRBJ2-6	.	TRBV7-2	.	TGTGCCAGCAGCTTAGTTGCTTTCTCTGGGGCCAACGTCCTGACTTTC	CASSLVAFSGANVLTF